This is a list of T cell receptor beta chains from one sample in a study of blood T cell repertoires in COVID-19. TCRdb's copy holds only in-frame clones and misses some; the assay was immunoSEQ multiplex PCR. The sample has approximately 250,000 clones, approximately 86% seen once. Material: peripheral blood. The receptors were gathered from a man aged 25-45 years with active or convalescent COVID-19. The CDR3 runs from the conserved cysteine through the conserved F or W.

TRBV2	CASSAGDRVFYEQYF
TRBV9	CASSGGGTGNSPLHF
TRBV6-5	CASSQSYTGSTEAFF
TRBV4-2	CASSQMTGMGEAFF
TRBV30	CAWSGDSNQPQHF
TRBV7-9	CASSLFRYGLSSYNEQFF
TRBV12-3/TRBV12-4	CASRDRVGEQYF
TRBV5-1	CASSPFLGGSLLDF
TRBV19	CASSLRTVAGGGDTQYF
TRBV25-1	CASSLTGTYEQYF
TRBV5-1	CASSVWTGDSYEQYF
TRBV15	CATSSGTGYEKLFF
TRBV7-9	CASSPGRPLATTNEKLFF
TRBV7-2	CASSLRQGADTQYF
TRBV9	CASSGDSNTGELFF
TRBV2	CASSGERVGVRGGYTF